This TCR beta chain was found in a study of cytomegalovirus exposure and HLA in healthy donors. Notes on the study in general: According to a subsequent analysis, TCR clusters from the first cohort were inclined to appear together in the 120 validation repertoires. Researchers counted around 160 TCR beta chains as cytomegalovirus-associated.

Germline V gene data show CDR1 as SGHTA and CDR2 as FQGTGA. CDR3 size: 14 residues. J gave up 8 bases and V 5 bases, and 10 bases lay outside the gene matches. Clones were sequenced by immunoSEQ multiplex PCR, and TCRdb holds only the in-frame ones, with some missing. The profile covers around 200,000 clones, with 65% to 85% appearing a single time and under 3.5% taken by the ten largest. This clone has only one observation. The antigen is undetermined. The sample comprised PBMCs. The chain couples TRBV7-3 to TRBJ1-2, with 8 bases aligning to TRBD1. This TCR came from a woman aged 18-29 years in good health and CMV-seropositive. The CDR3 sequence: CASSRYDRGGGYTF. For the CDR3, the DNA is TGTGCCAGCAGCCGATATGACAGGGGAGGCGGCTACACCTTC.